This T cell receptor (beta chain) was identified in a study of molecular identifiers for immune sequencing clone quantification. TCRdb analysed the PCR reads with MiXCR anew, one entry per CDR3 protein. The table records 550,000 to 750,000 distinct CDR3 sequences, 20% of them present only once. Worth noting for this clonotype: No antigen is known for it.

Study-level findings and limits: Clonotypes surpassing 20 RNA copies contained over 98% of effector molecules, versus under 1% in naive cells.

When naive CD8 T cells were sorted, they were gated as CD8+CD4-CCR7+CD45RA+. Trimming cost V 4 bases and J 2 bases, with 15 bases left between them. This CDR3 comprises 15 residues. CDR1 is SGHAT, CDR2 FQNNGV, per germline. The sequenced material came from naive CD8+ T cells from blood, with Jurkat cell RNA spiked in. Subset defined: FACS-sorted CD8+CD4-CCR7+CD45RA+ naive T cells. This chain joins TRBV11-2 and TRBJ2-7; D perhaps matches TRBD2 (5 bases). The receptor comes from a human donor in good health. Some libraries in this study had Jurkat cell RNA spiked in. CDR3 sequence: CASSSGPTTAYEQYF. CDR3 DNA: TGTGCCAGCAGCTCCGGGCCGACTACCGCCTACGAGCAGTACTTC.